The rows below give T cell receptor beta chains drawn from one sample of a study of OX40 agonist ivuxolimab in advanced cancers. Measured with immunoSEQ multiplex PCR; TCRdb has only the in-frame clones, and not every one. The table has some 61,000 clones, about nine tenths seen once. The sequencing used CD4+ or CD8+ T cells sorted from blood, collected in a trial of the OX40 agonist ivuxolimab. Receptor source: an adult with an advanced solid tumor such as melanoma, head and neck, liver or kidney cancer. CDR3s include the opening cysteine and the closing phenylalanine or tryptophan. D genes are given only for firm matches. Clone size is not always given. Where it is, it says once, few, many or a class for expanded clones.

V	J	size	D	CDR3	DNA
TRBV6-5	TRBJ1-5	.	.	CASSYGGSNQPQHF	TGTGCCAGCAGTTACGGGGGATCCAATCAGCCCCAGCATTTT
TRBV27	TRBJ2-5	.	TRBD2	CASSLFSQAGVFGETQYF	TGTGCCAGCAGTTTGTTTTCACAAGCGGGAGTCTTCGGAGAGACCCAGTACTTC
TRBV18	TRBJ1-1	.	TRBD1	CASSPQGTGRTEAFF	TGTGCCAGCTCACCCCAGGGGACAGGAAGGACTGAAGCTTTCTTT
TRBV27	TRBJ1-2	.	.	CASSLPGSQGYTF	TGTGCCAGCAGTTTACCCGGCAGCCAGGGCTACACCTTC
TRBV5-1	TRBJ2-7	.	.	CASSLAAGRIYEQYF	TGCGCCAGCAGCTTGGCGGCCGGACGGATCTACGAGCAGTACTTC
TRBV7-8	TRBJ1-4	.	TRBD1	CASGGTDGEKLFF	TGTGCCAGCGGCGGGACAGATGGTGAAAAACTGTTTTTT
TRBV6-5	TRBJ2-7	.	.	CASTTPNSYEQYF	TGTGCCAGTACTACGCCCAACTCCTACGAGCAGTACTTC
TRBV2	TRBJ2-1	.	TRBD2	CASTPKTSGGPQFF	TGTGCCAGCACCCCAAAGACTAGCGGGGGGCCTCAGTTCTTC
TRBV28	TRBJ2-3	.	.	CASSPGPLGTQYF	TGTGCCAGCAGTCCGGGACCCCTAGGTACGCAGTATTTT
TRBV7-9	TRBJ1-1	.	.	CASSFGSLEAFF	TGTGCCAGCAGCTTCGGATCCCTTGAAGCTTTCTTT
TRBV5-4	TRBJ1-2	.	.	CASSLWGVEGGYTF	TGTGCCAGCAGCTTGTGGGGGGTTGAAGGTGGCTACACCTTC
TRBV5-1	TRBJ2-5	.	.	CASSPGQGGGETQYF	TGCGCCAGCAGCCCCGGACAGGGAGGGGGGGAGACCCAGTACTTC
TRBV30	TRBJ2-7	.	.	CAWKGTAAYEQYF	TGTGCCTGGAAAGGGACCGCAGCATACGAGCAGTACTTC
TRBV11-3	TRBJ2-1	.	TRBD2	CASGGGAVYNEQFF	TGTGCCAGCGGCGGGGGGGCGGTTTACAATGAGCAGTTCTTC
TRBV18	TRBJ2-1	.	.	CASSPRTERWQFF	TGTGCCAGCTCACCGCGGACCGAACGATGGCAGTTCTTC
TRBV7-9	TRBJ1-2	.	.	CASSLQENYGYTF	TGTGCCAGCAGCTTACAGGAGAACTATGGCTACACCTTC
TRBV28	TRBJ2-7	.	TRBD2	CASSLAGDPYEQYF	TGTGCCAGCAGCCTAGCGGGGGACCCCTACGAGCAGTACTTC
TRBV9	TRBJ2-7	.	.	CASSARDKPSYEQYF	TGTGCCAGCAGCGCAAGGGACAAACCCTCCTACGAGCAGTACTTC
TRBV19	TRBJ1-1	.	TRBD1	CASTPSGTGIMNTEAFF	TGTGCCAGTACGCCATCCGGGACAGGGATCATGAACACTGAAGCTTTCTTT
TRBV19	TRBJ2-7	.	.	CASSIIDTYEQYF	TGTGCCAGTAGTATAATCGACACCTACGAGCAGTACTTC
TRBV2	TRBJ1-1	.	TRBD1	CASRRQGANLSAFF	TGTGCCAGCAGGAGGCAGGGGGCTAATCTGTCGGCTTTCTTT
TRBV7-9	TRBJ2-3	.	.	CASSLALGGSTDTQYF	TGTGCCAGCAGCTTAGCCCTGGGGGGATCCACAGATACGCAGTATTTT
TRBV10-3	TRBJ1-1	.	.	CASRQEGLGTEAFF	TGTGCCAGCAGACAAGAAGGTTTGGGCACTGAAGCTTTCTTT
TRBV27	TRBJ2-1	.	TRBD2	CASSSLAGKTYNEQFF	TGTGCCAGCAGTTCATTAGCGGGAAAGACCTACAATGAGCAGTTCTTC
TRBV7-5	TRBJ2-1	.	.	CARSLGGGRAGGDNEQFF	TGTGCCAGAAGCTTAGGTGGCGGGAGGGCCGGGGGCGACAATGAGCAGTTCTTC
TRBV6-1	TRBJ2-3	few	TRBD2	CASREHGGGSTDTQYF	TGTGCCAGCAGGGAACACGGGGGGGGTAGCACAGATACGCAGTATTTT
TRBV10-3	TRBJ2-5	.	TRBD1	CAISLRQGQETQYF	TGTGCCATCAGTCTTAGACAGGGCCAAGAGACCCAGTACTTC
TRBV5-4	TRBJ2-1	.	.	CASSGWTNNEQFF	TGTGCCAGCAGCGGGTGGACTAACAATGAGCAGTTCTTC
TRBV6-1	TRBJ1-5	few	.	CASSRREEPQHF	TGTGCCAGCAGCCGGCGGGAGGAGCCCCAGCATTTT
TRBV10-3	TRBJ2-7	.	TRBD2	CAISARGTSESYEQYF	TGTGCCATCAGTGCGCGCGGGACTAGCGAGTCCTACGAGCAGTACTTC
TRBV2	TRBJ2-1	.	TRBD2	CASSVRLAGGDEQFF	TGTGCCAGCAGTGTCAGGCTAGCGGGAGGGGATGAGCAGTTCTTC
TRBV9	TRBJ2-5	.	.	CASSARPETETQYF	TGTGCCAGCAGCGCCCGACCGGAGACGGAGACCCAGTACTTC
TRBV6-5	TRBJ1-3	.	.	CASTQGGGNTIYF	TGTGCCAGTACACAGGGTGGCGGAAACACCATATATTTT
TRBV6-5	TRBJ2-7	.	.	CASRIAGSLYEQYF	TGTGCCAGCAGGATCGCCGGGTCCCTGTACGAGCAGTACTTC
TRBV5-4	TRBJ2-5	.	.	CASSSGDRRETQYF	TGTGCCAGCAGCTCGGGGGACCGTAGAGAGACCCAGTACTTC
TRBV10-3	TRBJ2-7	.	TRBD1	CAIGDRGFGNEQYF	TGTGCCATCGGGGACAGGGGGTTCGGGAACGAGCAGTACTTC
TRBV5-1	TRBJ2-7	once	.	CASSLTFGREQYF	TGCGCCAGCAGCTTGACTTTCGGACGCGAGCAGTACTTC
TRBV5-1	TRBJ2-5	.	TRBD2	CASSRRTSGGKEETQYF	TGCGCCAGCAGCCGGAGGACTAGCGGGGGGAAAGAAGAGACCCAGTACTTC
TRBV5-1	TRBJ2-5	.	.	CASSLEGGGRETQYF	TGCGCCAGCAGCTTGGAGGGGGGCGGCCGAGAGACCCAGTACTTC
TRBV4-2	TRBJ2-1	once	TRBD2	CASSLRTSGIGEQFF	TGTGCCAGCAGCTTACGGACTAGCGGGATCGGTGAGCAGTTCTTC
TRBV6-4	TRBJ2-2	once	.	CASRRPDTGELFF	TGTGCCAGCAGACGGCCCGACACCGGGGAGCTGTTTTTT
TRBV5-4	TRBJ2-5	once	TRBD2	CASSSGEGETQYF	TGTGCCAGCAGCTCGGGGGAGGGGGAGACCCAGTACTTC
TRBV2	TRBJ2-7	.	.	CASMEALLQQYF	TGTGCCAGCATGGAGGCCCTCCTCCAGCAGTACTTC
TRBV6-5	TRBJ2-5	.	.	CASRDAGQETQYF	TGTGCCAGCAGGGACGCGGGACAAGAGACCCAGTACTTC
TRBV2	TRBJ1-6	.	.	CASSEEGRNSPLHF	TGTGCCAGCAGTGAGGAGGGACGGAATTCACCCCTCCACTTT
TRBV5-8	TRBJ2-3	.	.	CASSFRHDRDTQYF	TGTGCCAGCAGCTTTCGACACGACCGAGATACGCAGTATTTT